Listed below are T cell receptor beta chains from one sample, sequenced in a study of T-cell reconstitution after alpha-beta-depleted transplantation in children. TCRdb independently ran MiXCR on the PCR reads; one entry per CDR3 protein. This sample has about 980,000 distinct CDR3 sequences, with about 26% found just once. The specimen comprised PBMCs, mostly from graft donor cells, sampled 360 days after TCRalphabeta/CD19-depleted stem cell transplant. The receptors were sampled from a boy younger than two who had a stem cell transplant for SCID, so the T cells may come from the graft donor. CDR3s include the opening cysteine and the closing phenylalanine or tryptophan. A D gene is named only where the DNA matches it firmly. Clone size is not always given. Where it is, it says once, few, many or a class for expanded clones.

cdr3_length: 14; d_call: .; j_call: TRBJ2-7; v_call: TRBV7-2; clone_size: .; cdr3_nt: TGTGCCAGCAGCTTACTTCTAGCGTCTACCGAGCAGTACTTC; cdr3_aa: CASSLLLASTEQYF
cdr3_length: 17; d_call: .; j_call: TRBJ2-6; v_call: TRBV5-1; clone_size: .; cdr3_nt: TGCGCCAGCAGCTTGGGGACGGAGTTCTCTGGGGCCAACGTCCTGACTTTC; cdr3_aa: CASSLGTEFSGANVLTF
cdr3_length: 13; d_call: .; j_call: TRBJ2-7; v_call: TRBV18; clone_size: once; cdr3_nt: TGTGCCAGCTCACCATCGAAGGTTTACGAGCAGTACTTC; cdr3_aa: CASSPSKVYEQYF
cdr3_length: 13; d_call: .; j_call: TRBJ1-3; v_call: TRBV9; clone_size: few; cdr3_nt: TGTGCCAGCAGCGGCCCCGTCGGAAACACCATATATTTT; cdr3_aa: CASSGPVGNTIYF
cdr3_length: 15; d_call: TRBD2; j_call: TRBJ2-5; v_call: TRBV7-8; clone_size: .; cdr3_nt: TGTGCCAGCAGCCCCCGGGGACTATCAGTGGAGACCCAGTACTTC; cdr3_aa: CASSPRGLSVETQYF
cdr3_length: 14; d_call: TRBD2; j_call: TRBJ2-1; v_call: TRBV10-2; clone_size: .; cdr3_nt: TGCGCCAGCAGGGGGAGGGTTCCCAAAGATGAGCAGTTCTTC; cdr3_aa: CASRGRVPKDEQFF
cdr3_length: 15; d_call: .; j_call: TRBJ1-5; v_call: TRBV6-5; clone_size: .; cdr3_nt: TGTGCCAGCAGTTACCGTCAGGGGACTAGACAGCCCCAGCATTTT; cdr3_aa: CASSYRQGTRQPQHF
cdr3_length: 15; d_call: .; j_call: TRBJ1-1; v_call: TRBV3-1; clone_size: .; cdr3_nt: TGTGCCAGCAGCCAAAAAGGGACACCGAGCACTGAAGCTTTCTTT; cdr3_aa: CASSQKGTPSTEAFF
cdr3_length: 14; d_call: .; j_call: TRBJ2-1; v_call: TRBV28; clone_size: .; cdr3_nt: TGTGCCAGCGGGGCCGGGGTTACCTACAATGAGCAGTTCTTC; cdr3_aa: CASGAGVTYNEQFF
cdr3_length: 11; d_call: .; j_call: TRBJ2-1; v_call: TRBV12-3/TRBV12-4; clone_size: few; cdr3_nt: TGTGCCAGCAGTTTTGGAACTGAGCAGTTCTTC; cdr3_aa: CASSFGTEQFF
cdr3_length: 13; d_call: .; j_call: TRBJ1-5; v_call: TRBV20-1; clone_size: few; cdr3_nt: TGCAGTGCCTCCGGCAGTTTCAATCAGCCCCAGCATTTT; cdr3_aa: CSASGSFNQPQHF
cdr3_length: 15; d_call: TRBD1; j_call: TRBJ2-7; v_call: TRBV10-2; clone_size: .; cdr3_nt: TGCGCCAGCAGTGTCCCCGGGACAGGGAAGTACGAGCAGTACTTC; cdr3_aa: CASSVPGTGKYEQYF
cdr3_length: 17; d_call: .; j_call: TRBJ1-4; v_call: TRBV20-1; clone_size: few; cdr3_nt: TGCAGTGCTTATCAGCCCGGGGCGGTTGTTGGGTATGAAAAACTGTTTTTT; cdr3_aa: CSAYQPGAVVGYEKLFF
cdr3_length: 15; d_call: TRBD2; j_call: TRBJ2-7; v_call: TRBV27; clone_size: .; cdr3_nt: TGTGCCAGCAGTCCCCACGGGGGGGCACGGTACGAGCAGTACTTC; cdr3_aa: CASSPHGGARYEQYF
cdr3_length: 15; d_call: TRBD1; j_call: TRBJ2-7; v_call: TRBV6-1; clone_size: few; cdr3_nt: TGTGCCAGCAGACCCGGGACAGGGGATACCTACGAGCAGTACTTC; cdr3_aa: CASRPGTGDTYEQYF
cdr3_length: 16; d_call: TRBD2; j_call: TRBJ2-3; v_call: TRBV5-1; clone_size: few; cdr3_nt: TGCGCCAGCAGCTTGCCCTGGACTAGCGGACCAGATACGCAGTATTTT; cdr3_aa: CASSLPWTSGPDTQYF
cdr3_length: 15; d_call: .; j_call: TRBJ2-3; v_call: TRBV20-1; clone_size: few; cdr3_nt: TGCAGTGCTAGAGAATATGAGGGGAGCACAGATACGCAGTATTTT; cdr3_aa: CSAREYEGSTDTQYF